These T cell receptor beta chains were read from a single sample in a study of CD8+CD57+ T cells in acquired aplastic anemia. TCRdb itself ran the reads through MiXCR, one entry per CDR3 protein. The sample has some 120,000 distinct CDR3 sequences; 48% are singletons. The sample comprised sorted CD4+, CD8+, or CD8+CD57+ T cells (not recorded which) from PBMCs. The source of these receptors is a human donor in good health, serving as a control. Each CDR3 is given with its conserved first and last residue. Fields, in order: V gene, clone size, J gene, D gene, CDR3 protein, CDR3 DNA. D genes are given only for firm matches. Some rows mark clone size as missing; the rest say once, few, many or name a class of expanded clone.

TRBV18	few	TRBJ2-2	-	CASSPINANTGELFF	TGTGCCAGCTCCCCAATAAACGCGAACACCGGGGAGCTGTTTTTT
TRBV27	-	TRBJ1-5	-	CASSVQASNQPQHF	TGTGCCAGCAGCGTTCAAGCTAGCAATCAGCCCCAGCATTTT
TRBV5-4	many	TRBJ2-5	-	CASSFLGHDQETQYF	TGTGCCAGCAGCTTCCTCGGACACGACCAAGAGACCCAGTACTTC
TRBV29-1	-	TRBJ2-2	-	CSVPQFGAGELFF	TGCAGCGTTCCCCAGTTTGGGGCCGGGGAGCTGTTTTTT
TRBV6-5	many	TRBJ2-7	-	CASSYWGDTYEQYF	TGTGCCAGCAGTTACTGGGGGGACACCTACGAGCAGTACTTC
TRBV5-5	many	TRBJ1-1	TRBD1	CASSLAPGQGHFEAFF	TGTGCCAGCAGCTTGGCCCCGGGACAGGGACATTTTGAAGCTTTCTTT
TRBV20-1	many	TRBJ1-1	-	CSAITTGAEAFF	TGCAGTGCTATCACTACGGGAGCTGAAGCTTTCTTT
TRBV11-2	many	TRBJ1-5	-	CASSLFGLGGSGSNQPQHF	TGTGCCAGCAGCTTATTCGGTTTGGGAGGGTCAGGGAGCAATCAGCCCCAGCATTTT
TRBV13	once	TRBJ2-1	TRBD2	CASSLRLAGHNEQFF	TGTGCCAGCAGCTTACGGCTAGCGGGCCACAATGAGCAGTTCTTC
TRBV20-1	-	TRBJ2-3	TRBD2	CSARGLAGGSTDTQYF	TGCAGTGCTAGAGGACTAGCGGGAGGGAGCACAGATACGCAGTATTTT
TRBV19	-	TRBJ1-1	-	CASSTSRGTEAFF	TGTGCCAGTAGTACAAGCAGGGGCACTGAAGCTTTCTTT
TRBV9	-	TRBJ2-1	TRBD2	CASSVVWGGTYNEQFF	TGTGCCAGCAGCGTAGTATGGGGAGGGACTTACAATGAGCAGTTCTTC
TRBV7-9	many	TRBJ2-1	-	CASNLLDNPYNEQFF	TGTGCCAGCAACCTACTTGACAACCCTTACAATGAGCAGTTCTTC
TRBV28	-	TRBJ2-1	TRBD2	CASSTGTSGSDGLNEQFF	TGTGCCAGCAGTACCGGGACTAGCGGGTCGGACGGCCTCAATGAGCAGTTCTTC
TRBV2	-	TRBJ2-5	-	CASSQGAGETQYF	TGTGCCAGCAGTCAGGGTGCGGGGGAGACCCAGTACTTC
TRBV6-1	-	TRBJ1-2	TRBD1	CASSPGQGSKGYTF	TGTGCCAGCAGTCCAGGACAGGGAAGTAAGGGCTACACCTTC
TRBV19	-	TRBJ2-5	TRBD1	CASSTATGVLETQYF	TGTGCCAGTAGTACCGCTACAGGGGTTTTAGAGACCCAGTACTTC
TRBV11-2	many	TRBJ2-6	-	CASSLSRVNGANVLTF	TGTGCCAGCAGCTTGTCCAGGGTAAACGGGGCCAACGTCCTGACTTTC
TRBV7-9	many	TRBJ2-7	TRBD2	CASSSPGLAVYEQYF	TGTGCCAGCAGCTCCCCGGGACTAGCGGTCTACGAGCAGTACTTC
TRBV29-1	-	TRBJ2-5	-	CSVVRPPETQYF	TGCAGCGTTGTTCGGCCTCCAGAGACCCAGTACTTC
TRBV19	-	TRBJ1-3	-	CASSITGSTGNTIYF	TGTGCCAGTAGTATAACAGGGAGTACGGGAAACACCATATATTTT
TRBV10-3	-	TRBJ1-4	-	CAISQDSFPRNEKLFF	TGTGCCATCAGCCAAGACAGCTTCCCGCGGAATGAAAAACTGTTTTTT
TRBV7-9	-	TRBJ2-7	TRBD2	CASSLAGGGSYEQYF	TGTGCCAGCAGCTTAGCCGGCGGGGGGAGCTACGAGCAGTACTTC
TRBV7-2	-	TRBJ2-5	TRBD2	CASSSSGGAGTQYF	TGTGCCAGCAGCTCAAGCGGGGGGGCCGGGACCCAGTACTTC
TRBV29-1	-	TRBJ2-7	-	CSVKLTQTYEQYF	TGCAGCGTTAAATTGACTCAAACCTACGAGCAGTACTTC
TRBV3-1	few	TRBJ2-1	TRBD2	CASGWRGGRSNEQFF	TGTGCCAGCGGATGGCGGGGGGGCAGATCGAATGAGCAGTTCTTC
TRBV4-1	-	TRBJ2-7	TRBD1	CASSDATGTYEQYF	TGCGCCAGCAGTGATGCGACAGGGACCTACGAGCAGTACTTC
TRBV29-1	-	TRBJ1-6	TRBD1	CSVDPGQAGGSPLHF	TGCAGCGTTGACCCGGGACAGGCGGGGGGGTCACCCCTCCACTTT
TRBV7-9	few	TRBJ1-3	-	CASSPETNTIYF	TGTGCCAGCAGCCCAGAGACAAACACCATATATTTT
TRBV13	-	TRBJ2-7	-	CASSTRTLNYEQYF	TGTGCCAGCAGCACACGGACGCTGAACTACGAGCAGTACTTC
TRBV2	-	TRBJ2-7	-	CASRRPNTYEQYF	TGTGCCAGCCGGCGGCCCAACACCTACGAGCAGTACTTC
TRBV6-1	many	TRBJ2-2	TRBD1	CASSPKGTVNTGELFF	TGTGCCAGCAGCCCTAAAGGGACAGTTAACACCGGGGAGCTGTTTTTT
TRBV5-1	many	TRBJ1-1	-	CASSFQSTGNTEAFF	TGCGCCAGCAGCTTCCAATCTACAGGGAACACTGAAGCTTTCTTT
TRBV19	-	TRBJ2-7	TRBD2	CASSTQTSGAYEQYF	TGTGCCAGTAGTACACAGACTAGCGGTGCCTACGAGCAGTACTTC
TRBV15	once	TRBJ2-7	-	CATSSRRRQGLSYEQYF	TGTGCCACCAGCAGTAGAAGGAGGCAGGGGTTGTCCTACGAGCAGTACTTC
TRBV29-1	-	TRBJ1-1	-	CSVVQGNTEAFF	TGCAGCGTTGTACAGGGGAACACTGAAGCTTTCTTT
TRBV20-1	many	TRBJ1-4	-	CSASTANEKLFF	TGCAGTGCTAGTACAGCTAATGAAAAACTGTTTTTT
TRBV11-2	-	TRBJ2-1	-	CASSLVQGSGPRGDEQFF	TGTGCCAGCAGCTTAGTTCAAGGGTCGGGGCCGAGAGGCGATGAGCAGTTCTTC
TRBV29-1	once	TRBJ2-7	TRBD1	CGVEDRASYEQYF	TGCGGCGTTGAAGACAGGGCCTCCTACGAGCAGTACTTC
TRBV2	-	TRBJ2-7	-	CASSEAARRGSYEQYF	TGTGCCAGCAGTGAAGCCGCCCGCCGGGGTTCCTACGAGCAGTACTTC
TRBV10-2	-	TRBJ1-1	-	CASSESWTEAFF	TGCGCCAGCAGTGAAAGTTGGACTGAAGCTTTCTTT
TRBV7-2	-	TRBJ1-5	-	CASSSTGF	TGTGCCAGCAGCTCCACAGGGTTT
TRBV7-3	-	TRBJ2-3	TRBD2	CASSLTGLAGGPDTQYF	TGTGCCAGCAGCTTAACCGGACTAGCGGGGGGGCCTGATACGCAGTATTTT
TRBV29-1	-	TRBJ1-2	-	CSVEVDIEGYGYTF	TGCAGCGTTGAAGTCGATATTGAGGGCTATGGCTACACCTTC
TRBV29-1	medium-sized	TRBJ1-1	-	CSVEGQMNTEAFF	TGCAGCGTTGAGGGTCAGATGAACACTGAAGCTTTCTTT
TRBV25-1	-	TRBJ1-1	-	CASSEFGGRDTEAFF	TGTGCCAGCAGTGAATTCGGGGGCCGGGACACTGAAGCTTTCTTT
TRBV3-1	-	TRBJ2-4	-	CASSRSGRGSKNIQYF	TGTGCCAGCAGTCGGTCCGGTAGGGGTTCCAAAAACATTCAGTACTTC
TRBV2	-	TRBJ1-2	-	CASQEGYGYTF	TGTGCCTCACAGGAGGGCTATGGCTACACCTTC
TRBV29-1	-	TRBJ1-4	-	CSAVANEKLFF	TGCAGCGCAGTAGCTAATGAAAAACTGTTTTTT
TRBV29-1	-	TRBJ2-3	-	CSAEPATDTQYF	TGCAGCGCCGAACCGGCCACAGATACGCAGTATTTT
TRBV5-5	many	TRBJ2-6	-	CASSPGPGANVLTF	TGTGCCAGCAGCCCGGGCCCTGGGGCCAACGTCCTGACTTTC
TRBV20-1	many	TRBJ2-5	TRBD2	CSAPRPGGGGETQYF	TGCAGTGCTCCGAGGCCCGGGGGGGGAGGTGAGACCCAGTACTTC
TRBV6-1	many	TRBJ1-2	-	CASSQQGSRWYGYTF	TGTGCCAGCAGCCAACAGGGCAGCAGGTGGTATGGCTACACCTTC
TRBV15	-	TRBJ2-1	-	CATSRDREGYNEQFF	TGTGCCACCAGCAGGGACAGGGAGGGCTACAATGAGCAGTTCTTC
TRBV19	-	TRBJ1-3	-	CASSGNRGGNTIYF	TGTGCCAGTTCTGGGAATAGGGGTGGAAACACCATATATTTT